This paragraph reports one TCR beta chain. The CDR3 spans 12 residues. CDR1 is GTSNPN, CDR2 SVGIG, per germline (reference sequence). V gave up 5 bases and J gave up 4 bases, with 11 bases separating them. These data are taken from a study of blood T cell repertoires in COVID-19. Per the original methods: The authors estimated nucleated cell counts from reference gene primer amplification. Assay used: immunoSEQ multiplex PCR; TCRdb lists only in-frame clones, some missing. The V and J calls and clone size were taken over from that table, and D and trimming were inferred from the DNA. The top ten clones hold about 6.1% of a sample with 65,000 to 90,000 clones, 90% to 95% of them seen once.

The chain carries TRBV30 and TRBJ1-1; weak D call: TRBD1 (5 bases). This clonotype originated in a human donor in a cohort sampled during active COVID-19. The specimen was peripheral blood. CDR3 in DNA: TGTGCCTGGGCCTGGCAGGGCACTGAAGCTTTCTTT. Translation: CAWAWQGTEAFF.